Reported below is one T cell receptor (beta chain). Its specificity is not known. The data derive from a study of Ad26.COV2.S vaccination and SARS-CoV-2 variants. Overall study context: The vaccine Ad26.COV2.S was put into the muscle once, or twice with 56 days between. Overall study results and limits: Substantial breadth was reported for post-vaccination spike-specific CD8+ and CD4+ T cells.

The method was immunoSEQ multiplex PCR; TCRdb's version includes in-frame clones alone and lacks a portion of them. The sample carries around 400,000 clones, over 75% recorded once. Noted treatment: about 20 received Ad26.COV2.S at low or high dose, single or two shots; roughly five received placebo; per-sample allocation not given. Collection of the samples took place on day 63 after the first injection of vaccine or placebo. CDR1 and CDR2 (germline): MDHEN, SYDVKM. V lost 5 bases to trimming and J lost 4 bases, with 20 bases between them. This CDR3 is built from 16 residues. The sample in question was peripheral blood, obtained in a trial of Ad26.COV2.S vaccine versus placebo. This receptor was identified in a person aged 18-65 years who received the Ad26.COV2.S COVID-19 vaccine or a placebo. This chain joins TRBV28 and TRBJ1-2; tentatively, D is TRBD1 (6 bases). In DNA form, the CDR3 reads TGTGCCAGCAGTCAGGATCGCCAGGGGCTCCCCTATGGCTACACCTTC. It encodes CASSQDRQGLPYGYTF.